This TCR beta chain was identified during a study of cytomegalovirus exposure and HLA in healthy donors. Study summary: A prior study identified some 100 million unique TCR beta sequences from about 200 million T cells. Most donors, 70% to 85% of approximately 400 genotyped, fell in the Caucasian-associated ancestry cluster.

60 Vbeta and 13 Jbeta primers were used in PCR. TCRdb keeps only in-frame clones here, not all; method: immunoSEQ multiplex PCR. Of about 170,000 clones in the sample, approximately 76% were seen once. CDR1 is SNHLY, CDR2 FYNNEI, per germline. The V end was cut by 0 bases, the J end by 2 bases, with 14 bases between. This CDR3 region has 17 residues. Turning to this clone: Its antigen remains unknown.

Findings and caveats of the study: Likely technical artifact: a cluster of highly shared sequence variants.

The source of this sequence is a young woman in good health and CMV-seropositive. The chain has TRBV2 and TRBJ1-5; tentative D call: TRBD1 (5 bases). The specimen sequenced was PBMCs. CDR3 sequence (DNA): TGTGCCAGCAGTGAAGCGCTAAGGGGTATCGGCAATCAGCCCCAGCATTTT. Residues: CASSEALRGIGNQPQHF.